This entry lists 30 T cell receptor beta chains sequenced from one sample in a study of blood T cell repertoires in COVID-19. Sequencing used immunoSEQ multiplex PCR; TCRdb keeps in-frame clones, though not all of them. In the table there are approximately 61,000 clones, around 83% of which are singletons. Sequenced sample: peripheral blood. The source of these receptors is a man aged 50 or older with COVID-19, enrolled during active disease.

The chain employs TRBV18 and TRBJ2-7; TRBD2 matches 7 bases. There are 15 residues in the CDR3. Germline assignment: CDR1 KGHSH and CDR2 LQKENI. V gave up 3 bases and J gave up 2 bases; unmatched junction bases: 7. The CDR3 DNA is TGTGCCAGCTCACCCTGGACTAGTGCCACCTACGAGCAGTACTTC. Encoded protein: CASSPWTSATYEQYF.

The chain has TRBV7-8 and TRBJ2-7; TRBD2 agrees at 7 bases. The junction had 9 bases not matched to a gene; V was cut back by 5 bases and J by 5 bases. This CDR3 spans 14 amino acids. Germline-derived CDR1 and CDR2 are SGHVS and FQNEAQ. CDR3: CASSPLASGNEQYF. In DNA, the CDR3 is TGTGCCAGCAGCCCACTAGCGTCTGGGAACGAGCAGTACTTC.

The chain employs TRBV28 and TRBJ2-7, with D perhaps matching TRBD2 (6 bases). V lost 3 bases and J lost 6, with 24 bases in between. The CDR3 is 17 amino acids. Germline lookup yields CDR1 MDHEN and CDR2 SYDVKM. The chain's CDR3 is CASSFRTAGKTDFEQYF. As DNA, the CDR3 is TGTGCCAGCAGTTTTCGCACGGCGGGGAAGACGGACTTCGAGCAGTACTTC.

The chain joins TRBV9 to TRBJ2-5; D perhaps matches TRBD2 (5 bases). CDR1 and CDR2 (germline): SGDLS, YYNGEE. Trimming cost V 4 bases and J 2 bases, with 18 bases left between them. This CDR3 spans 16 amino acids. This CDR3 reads CASSLSLELGQETQYF. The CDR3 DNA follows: TGTGCCAGCAGCCTCTCACTAGAATTAGGTCAAGAGACCCAGTACTTC.

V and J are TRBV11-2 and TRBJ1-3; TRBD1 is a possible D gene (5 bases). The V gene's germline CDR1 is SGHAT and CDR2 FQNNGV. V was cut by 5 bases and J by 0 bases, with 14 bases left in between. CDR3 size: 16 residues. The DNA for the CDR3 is TGTGCCAGCAGCCTCCAGACAGCGAGCTCTGGAAACACCATATATTTT. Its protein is CASSLQTASSGNTIYF.

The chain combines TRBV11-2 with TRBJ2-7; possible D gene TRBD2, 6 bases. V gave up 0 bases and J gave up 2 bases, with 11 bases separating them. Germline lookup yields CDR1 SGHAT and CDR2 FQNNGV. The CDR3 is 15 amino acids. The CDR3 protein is CASSLEGTPPYEQYF. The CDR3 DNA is TGTGCCAGCAGCTTAGAAGGGACTCCACCCTACGAGCAGTACTTC.

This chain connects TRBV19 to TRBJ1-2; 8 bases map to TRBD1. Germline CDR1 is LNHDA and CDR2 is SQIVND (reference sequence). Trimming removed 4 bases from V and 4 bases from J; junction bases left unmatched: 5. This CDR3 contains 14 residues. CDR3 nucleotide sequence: TGTGCCAGTAGTACCAGGACAGGGTCCTATGGCTACACCTTC. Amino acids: CASSTRTGSYGYTF.

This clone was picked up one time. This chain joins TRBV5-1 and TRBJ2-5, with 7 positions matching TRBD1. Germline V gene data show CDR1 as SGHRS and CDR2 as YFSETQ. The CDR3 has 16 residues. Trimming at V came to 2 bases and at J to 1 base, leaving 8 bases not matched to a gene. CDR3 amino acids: CASSLSTGLAQETQYF. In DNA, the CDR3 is TGCGCCAGCAGCTTATCGACAGGGTTGGCCCAAGAGACCCAGTACTTC.

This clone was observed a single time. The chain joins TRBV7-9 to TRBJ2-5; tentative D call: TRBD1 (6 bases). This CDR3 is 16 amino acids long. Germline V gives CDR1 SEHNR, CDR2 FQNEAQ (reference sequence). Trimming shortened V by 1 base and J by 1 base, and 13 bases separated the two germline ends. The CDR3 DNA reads TGTGCCAGCAGCTTAGGCCGGGACATGATCCAAGAGACCCAGTACTTC. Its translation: CASSLGRDMIQETQYF. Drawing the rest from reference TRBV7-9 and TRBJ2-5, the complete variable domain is DTGVSQNPRHKITKRGQNVTFRCDPISEHNRLYWYRQTLGQGPEFLTYFQNEAQLEKSRLLSDRFSAERPKGSFSTLEIQRTEQGDSAMYLCASSLGRDMIQETQYFGPGTRLLVL.

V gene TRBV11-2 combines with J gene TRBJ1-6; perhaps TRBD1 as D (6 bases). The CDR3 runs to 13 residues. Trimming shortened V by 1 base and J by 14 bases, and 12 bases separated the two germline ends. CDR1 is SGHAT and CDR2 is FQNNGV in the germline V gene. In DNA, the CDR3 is TGTGCCAGCAGCTTAGCTCCCTCAGGGGCCCTCCACTTT. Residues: CASSLAPSGALHF.

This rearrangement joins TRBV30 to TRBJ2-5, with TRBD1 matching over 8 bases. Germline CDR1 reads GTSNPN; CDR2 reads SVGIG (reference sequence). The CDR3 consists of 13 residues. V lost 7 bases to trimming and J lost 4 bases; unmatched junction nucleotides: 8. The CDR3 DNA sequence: TGTGCCTCAACAGACAGGGGAGGAGAGACCCAGTACTTC. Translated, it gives CASTDRGGETQYF.

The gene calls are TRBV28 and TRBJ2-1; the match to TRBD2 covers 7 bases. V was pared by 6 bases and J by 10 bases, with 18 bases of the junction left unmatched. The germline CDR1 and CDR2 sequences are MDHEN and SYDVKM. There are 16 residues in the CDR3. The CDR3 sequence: CASSLLETSRIWEQFF. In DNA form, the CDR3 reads TGTGCCAGCAGCCTCCTTGAGACTAGCCGTATTTGGGAGCAGTTCTTC.

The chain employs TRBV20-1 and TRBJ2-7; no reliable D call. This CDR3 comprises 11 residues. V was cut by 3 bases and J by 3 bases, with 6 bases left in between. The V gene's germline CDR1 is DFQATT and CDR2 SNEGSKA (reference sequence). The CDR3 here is CSASRDYEQYF. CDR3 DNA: TGCAGTGCTAGTCGAGACTACGAGCAGTACTTC.

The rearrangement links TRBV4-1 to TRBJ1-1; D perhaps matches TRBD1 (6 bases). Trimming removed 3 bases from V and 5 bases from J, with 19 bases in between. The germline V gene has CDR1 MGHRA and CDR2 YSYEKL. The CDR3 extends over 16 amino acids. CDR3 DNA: TGCGCCAGCAGCCAGGCCCCCACGGACAGTGGGACTGAAGCTTTCTTT. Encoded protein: CASSQAPTDSGTEAFF.

The DNA for the CDR3 is TGTGCCAGCAGTTTACCGGGACAGGGGGCTCGGGAGCAGTACTTC. This codes for CASSLPGQGAREQYF. This sequence joins TRBV28 and TRBJ2-7; 12 bases fit TRBD1. The trim removed 2 bases at V and 7 bases at J, leaving 6 bases unmatched. Germline CDR1 reads MDHEN; CDR2 reads SYDVKM. The CDR3 consists of 15 residues. Filled out from reference TRBV28 and TRBJ2-7, the complete variable domain reads DVKVTQSSRYLVKRTGEKVFLECVQDMDHENMFWYRQDPGLGLRLIYFSYDVKMKEKGDIPEGYSVSREKKERFSLILESASTNQTSMYLCASSLPGQGAREQYFGPGTRLTVT.

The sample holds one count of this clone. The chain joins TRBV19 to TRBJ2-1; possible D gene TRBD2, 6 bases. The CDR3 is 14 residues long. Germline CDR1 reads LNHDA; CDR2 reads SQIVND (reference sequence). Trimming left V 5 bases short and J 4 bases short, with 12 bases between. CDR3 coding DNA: TGTGCCAGTAGTCCGAGGGCGGGGTACAATGAGCAGTTCTTC. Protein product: CASSPRAGYNEQFF.

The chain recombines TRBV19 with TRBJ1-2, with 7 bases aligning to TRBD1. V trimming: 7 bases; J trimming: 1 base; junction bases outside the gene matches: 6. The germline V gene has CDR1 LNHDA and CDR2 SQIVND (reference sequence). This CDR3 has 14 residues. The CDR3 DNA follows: TGTGCCAGTATCCCGGACAGGAGTAACTATGGCTACACCTTC. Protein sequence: CASIPDRSNYGYTF.

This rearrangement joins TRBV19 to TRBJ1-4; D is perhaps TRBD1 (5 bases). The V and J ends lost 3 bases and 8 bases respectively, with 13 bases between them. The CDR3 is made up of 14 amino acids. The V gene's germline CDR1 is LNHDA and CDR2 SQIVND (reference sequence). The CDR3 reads CASSIRGGVEKLFF. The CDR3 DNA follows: TGTGCCAGTAGTATCCGGGGAGGGGTCGAAAAACTGTTTTTT.

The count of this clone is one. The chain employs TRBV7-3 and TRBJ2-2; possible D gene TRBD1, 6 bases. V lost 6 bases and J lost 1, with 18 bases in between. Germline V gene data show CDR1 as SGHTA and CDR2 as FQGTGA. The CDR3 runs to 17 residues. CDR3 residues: CASSYLAGTLNTGELFF. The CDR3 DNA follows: TGTGCCAGCAGTTACCTCGCCGGGACACTGAACACCGGGGAGCTGTTTTTT.

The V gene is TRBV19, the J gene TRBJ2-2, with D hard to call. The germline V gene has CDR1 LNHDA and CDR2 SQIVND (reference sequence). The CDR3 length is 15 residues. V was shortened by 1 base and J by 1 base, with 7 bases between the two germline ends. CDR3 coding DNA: TGTGCCAGTAGTATAGTTAACAGGAACACCGGGGAGCTGTTTTTT. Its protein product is CASSIVNRNTGELFF. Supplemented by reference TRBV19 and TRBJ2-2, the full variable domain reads DGGITQSPKYLFRKEGQNVTLSCEQNLNHDAMYWYRQDPGQGLRLIYYSQIVNDFQKGDIAEGYSVSREKKESFPLTVTSAQKNPTAFYLCASSIVNRNTGELFFGEGSRLTVL.

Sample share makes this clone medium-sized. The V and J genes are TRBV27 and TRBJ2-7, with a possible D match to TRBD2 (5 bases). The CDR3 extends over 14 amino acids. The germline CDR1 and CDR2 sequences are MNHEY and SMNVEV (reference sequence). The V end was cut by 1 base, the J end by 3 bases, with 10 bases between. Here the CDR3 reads CASSLWAGHYEQYF. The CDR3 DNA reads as TGTGCCAGCAGTTTATGGGCGGGCCACTACGAGCAGTACTTC.

The CDR3 region is CASSQVRADTQYF. Here the CDR3 DNA reads TGTGCCAGCAGCCAAGTACGGGCAGATACGCAGTATTTT. V gene TRBV14 combines with J gene TRBJ2-3; D uncertain. Looked up from germline, CDR1 is SGHDN and CDR2 is FVKESK. The CDR3 covers 13 residues. V lost 1 base to trimming and J lost 4 bases, with 6 bases between them.

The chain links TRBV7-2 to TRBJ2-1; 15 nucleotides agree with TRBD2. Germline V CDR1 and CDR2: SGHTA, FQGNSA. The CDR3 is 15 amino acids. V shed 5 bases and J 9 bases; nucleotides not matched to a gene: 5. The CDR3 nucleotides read TGTGCCAGCAGCACTCGGACTAGCGGGAGGGGTGAGCAGTTCTTC. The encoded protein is CASSTRTSGRGEQFF.

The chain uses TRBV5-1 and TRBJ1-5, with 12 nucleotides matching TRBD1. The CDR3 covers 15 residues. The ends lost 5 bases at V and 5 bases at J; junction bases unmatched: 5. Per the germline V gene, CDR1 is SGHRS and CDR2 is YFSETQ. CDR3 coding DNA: TGCGCCAGCAGAATAGGGACAGGGGGCTATCAGCCCCAGCATTTT. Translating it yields CASRIGTGGYQPQHF.

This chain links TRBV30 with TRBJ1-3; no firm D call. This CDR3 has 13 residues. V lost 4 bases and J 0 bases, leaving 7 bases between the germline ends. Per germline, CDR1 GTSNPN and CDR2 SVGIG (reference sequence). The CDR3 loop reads CAWKLSSGNTIYF. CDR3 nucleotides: TGTGCCTGGAAGTTGAGCTCTGGAAACACCATATATTTT.

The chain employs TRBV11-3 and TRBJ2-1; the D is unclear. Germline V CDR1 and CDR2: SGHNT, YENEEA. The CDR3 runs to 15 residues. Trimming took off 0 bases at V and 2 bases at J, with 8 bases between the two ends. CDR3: CASSLDSNPYNEQFF. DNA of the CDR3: TGTGCCAGCAGCTTAGATAGCAATCCCTACAATGAGCAGTTCTTC.

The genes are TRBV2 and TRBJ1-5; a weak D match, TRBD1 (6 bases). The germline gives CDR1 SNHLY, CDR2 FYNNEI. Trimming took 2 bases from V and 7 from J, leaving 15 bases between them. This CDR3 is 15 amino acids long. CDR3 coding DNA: TGTGCCAGCAGTGAATTTCAGGGGACAATGCAGCCCCAGCATTTT. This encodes CASSEFQGTMQPQHF.

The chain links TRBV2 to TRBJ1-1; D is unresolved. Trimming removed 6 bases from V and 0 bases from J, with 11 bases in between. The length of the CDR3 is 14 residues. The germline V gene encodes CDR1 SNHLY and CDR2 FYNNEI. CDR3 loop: CASSPQVMNTEAFF. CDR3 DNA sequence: TGTGCCAGCAGCCCCCAGGTCATGAACACTGAAGCTTTCTTT.

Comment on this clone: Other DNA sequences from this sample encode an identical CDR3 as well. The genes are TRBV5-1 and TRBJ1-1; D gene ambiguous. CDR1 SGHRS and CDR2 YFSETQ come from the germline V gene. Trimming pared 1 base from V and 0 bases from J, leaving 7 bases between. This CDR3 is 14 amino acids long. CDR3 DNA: TGCGCCAGCAGCTTGTCCGGGGTGAACACTGAAGCTTTCTTT. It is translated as CASSLSGVNTEAFF. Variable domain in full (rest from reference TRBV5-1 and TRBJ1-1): KAGVTQTPRYLIKTRGQQVTLSCSPISGHRSVSWYQQTPGQGLQFLFEYFSETQRNKGNFPGRFSGRQFSNSRSEMNVSTLELGDSALYLCASSLSGVNTEAFFGQGTRLTVV.

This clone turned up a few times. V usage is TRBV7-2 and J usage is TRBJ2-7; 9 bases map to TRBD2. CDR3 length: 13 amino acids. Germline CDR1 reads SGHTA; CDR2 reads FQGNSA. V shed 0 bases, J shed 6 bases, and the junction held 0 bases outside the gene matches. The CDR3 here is CASSLAAGGEQYF. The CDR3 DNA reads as TGTGCCAGCAGCTTAGCAGCGGGGGGCGAGCAGTACTTC. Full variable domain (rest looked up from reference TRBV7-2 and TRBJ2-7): GAGVSQSPSNKVTEKGKDVELRCDPISGHTALYWYRQSLGQGLEFLIYFQGNSAPDKSGLPSDRFSAERTGGSVSTLTIQRTQQEDSAVYLCASSLAAGGEQYFGPGTRLTVT.